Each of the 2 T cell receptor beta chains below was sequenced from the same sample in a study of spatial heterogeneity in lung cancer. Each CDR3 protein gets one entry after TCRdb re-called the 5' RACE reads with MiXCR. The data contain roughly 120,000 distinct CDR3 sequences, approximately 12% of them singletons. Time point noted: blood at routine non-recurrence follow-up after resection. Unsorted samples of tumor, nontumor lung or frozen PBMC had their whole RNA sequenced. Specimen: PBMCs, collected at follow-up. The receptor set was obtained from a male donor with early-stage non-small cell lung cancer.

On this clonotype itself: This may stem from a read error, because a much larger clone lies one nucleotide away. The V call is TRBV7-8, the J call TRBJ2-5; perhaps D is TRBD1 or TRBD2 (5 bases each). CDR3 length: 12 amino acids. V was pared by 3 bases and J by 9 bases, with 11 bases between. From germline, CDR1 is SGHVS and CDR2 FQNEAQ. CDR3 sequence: CASSFVLGAQYF. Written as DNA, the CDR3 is TGTGCCAGCAGCTTTGTGCTGGGGGCCCAGTACTTC.

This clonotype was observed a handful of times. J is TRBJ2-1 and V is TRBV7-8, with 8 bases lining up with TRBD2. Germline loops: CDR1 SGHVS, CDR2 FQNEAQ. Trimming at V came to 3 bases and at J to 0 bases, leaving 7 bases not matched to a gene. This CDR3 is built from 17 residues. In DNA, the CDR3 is TGTGCCAGCAGCTTGACTAGCGCACACAGCTCCTACAATGAGCAGTTCTTC. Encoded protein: CASSLTSAHSSYNEQFF.